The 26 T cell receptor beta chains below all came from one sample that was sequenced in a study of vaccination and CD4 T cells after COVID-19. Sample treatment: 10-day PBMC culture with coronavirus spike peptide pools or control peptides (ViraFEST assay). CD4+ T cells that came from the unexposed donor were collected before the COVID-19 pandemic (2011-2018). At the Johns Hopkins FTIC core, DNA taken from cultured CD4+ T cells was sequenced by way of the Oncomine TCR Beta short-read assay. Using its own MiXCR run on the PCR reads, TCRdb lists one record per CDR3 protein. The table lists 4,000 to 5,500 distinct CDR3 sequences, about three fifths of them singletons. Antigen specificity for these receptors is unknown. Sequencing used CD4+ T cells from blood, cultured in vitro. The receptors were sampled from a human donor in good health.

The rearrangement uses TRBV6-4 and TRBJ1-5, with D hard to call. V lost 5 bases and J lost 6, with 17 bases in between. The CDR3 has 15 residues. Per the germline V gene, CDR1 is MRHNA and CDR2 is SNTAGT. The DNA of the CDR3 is TGTGCCAGCAGTCCCCGGGCCGAGGCAGGTCAGCCCCAGCATTTT. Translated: CASSPRAEAGQPQHF.

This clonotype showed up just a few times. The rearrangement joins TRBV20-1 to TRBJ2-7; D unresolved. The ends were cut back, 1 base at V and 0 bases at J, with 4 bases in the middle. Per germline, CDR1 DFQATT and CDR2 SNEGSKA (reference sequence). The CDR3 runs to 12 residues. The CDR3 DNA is TGCAGTGCTAGAGGAAGCTCCTACGAGCAGTACTTC. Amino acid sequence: CSARGSSYEQYF.

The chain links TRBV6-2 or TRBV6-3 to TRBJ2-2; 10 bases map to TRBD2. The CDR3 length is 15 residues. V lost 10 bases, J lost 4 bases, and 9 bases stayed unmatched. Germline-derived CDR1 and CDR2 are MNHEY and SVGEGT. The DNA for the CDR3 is TGTGCCACCACCCTAGCGGGGGTGGGCACCGGGGAGCTGTTTTTT. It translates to CATTLAGVGTGELFF.

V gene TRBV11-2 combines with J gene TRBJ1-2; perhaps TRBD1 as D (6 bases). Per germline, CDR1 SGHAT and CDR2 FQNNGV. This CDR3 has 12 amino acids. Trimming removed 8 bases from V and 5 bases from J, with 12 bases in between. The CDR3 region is CASGGLYYGYTF. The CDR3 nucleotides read TGTGCCAGCGGGGGGCTGTATTATGGCTACACCTTC.

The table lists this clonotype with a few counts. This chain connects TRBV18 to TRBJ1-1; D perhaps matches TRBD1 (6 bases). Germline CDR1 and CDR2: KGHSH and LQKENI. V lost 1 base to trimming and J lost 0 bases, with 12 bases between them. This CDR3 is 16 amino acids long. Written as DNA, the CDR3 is TGTGCCAGCTCACCACGGAGGGGGATCCTGAACACTGAAGCTTTCTTT. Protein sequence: CASSPRRGILNTEAFF.

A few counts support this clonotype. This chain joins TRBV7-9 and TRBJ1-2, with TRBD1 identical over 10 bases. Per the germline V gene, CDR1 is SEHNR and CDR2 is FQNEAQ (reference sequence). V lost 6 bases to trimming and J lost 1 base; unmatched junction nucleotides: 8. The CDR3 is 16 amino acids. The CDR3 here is CASRGDRGVRNYGYTF. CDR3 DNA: TGTGCCAGCAGAGGGGACAGGGGAGTGCGTAACTATGGCTACACCTTC.

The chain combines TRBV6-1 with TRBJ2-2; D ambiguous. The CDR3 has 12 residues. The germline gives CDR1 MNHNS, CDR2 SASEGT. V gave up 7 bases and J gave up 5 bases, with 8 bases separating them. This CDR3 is CASTTGTGELFF. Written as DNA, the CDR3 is TGTGCCAGCACGACCGGGACCGGGGAGCTGTTTTTT.

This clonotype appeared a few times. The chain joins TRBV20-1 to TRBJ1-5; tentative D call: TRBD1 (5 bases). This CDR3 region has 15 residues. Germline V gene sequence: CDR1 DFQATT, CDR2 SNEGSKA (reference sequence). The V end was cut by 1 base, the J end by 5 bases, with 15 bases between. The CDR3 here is CSARGVGAMHQPQHF. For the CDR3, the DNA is TGCAGTGCTAGAGGGGTTGGGGCTATGCATCAGCCCCAGCATTTT.

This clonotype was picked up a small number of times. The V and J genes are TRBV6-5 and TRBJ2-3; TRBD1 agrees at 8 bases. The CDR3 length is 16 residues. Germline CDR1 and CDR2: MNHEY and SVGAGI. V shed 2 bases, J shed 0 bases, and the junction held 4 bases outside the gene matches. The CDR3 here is CASSYTGGTSTDTQYF. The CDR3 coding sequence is TGTGCCAGCAGTTACACAGGGGGGACTAGCACAGATACGCAGTATTTT.

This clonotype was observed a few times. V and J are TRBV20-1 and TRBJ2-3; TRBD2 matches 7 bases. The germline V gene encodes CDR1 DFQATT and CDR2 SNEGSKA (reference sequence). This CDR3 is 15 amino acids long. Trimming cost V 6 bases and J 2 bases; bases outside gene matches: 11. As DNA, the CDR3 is TGCAGTGCGATTCCGAGCGGGGTACCCACAGATACGCAGTATTTT. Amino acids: CSAIPSGVPTDTQYF.

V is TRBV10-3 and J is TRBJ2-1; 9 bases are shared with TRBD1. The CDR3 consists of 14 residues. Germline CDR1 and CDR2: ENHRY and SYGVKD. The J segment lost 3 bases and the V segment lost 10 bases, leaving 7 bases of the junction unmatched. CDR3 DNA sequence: TGTGCCACCGTCACAGGGGGCGACTACAATGAGCAGTTCTTC. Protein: CATVTGGDYNEQFF.

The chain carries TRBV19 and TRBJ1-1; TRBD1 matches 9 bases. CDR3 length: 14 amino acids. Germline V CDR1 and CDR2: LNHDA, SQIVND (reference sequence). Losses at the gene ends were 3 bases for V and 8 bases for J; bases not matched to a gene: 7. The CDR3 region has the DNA TGTGCCAGTAGTATTGGGGACAGGGTTACCGAAGCTTTCTTT. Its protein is CASSIGDRVTEAFF.

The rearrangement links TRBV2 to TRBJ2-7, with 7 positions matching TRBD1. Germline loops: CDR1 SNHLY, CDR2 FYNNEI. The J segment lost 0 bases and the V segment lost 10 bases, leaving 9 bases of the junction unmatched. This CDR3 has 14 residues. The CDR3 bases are TGTGCCACGATAGGGACAGTCGACTCCTACGAGCAGTACTTC. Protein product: CATIGTVDSYEQYF. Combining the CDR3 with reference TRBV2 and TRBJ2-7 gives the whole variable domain EPEVTQTPSHQVTQMGQEVILRCVPISNHLYFYWYRQILGQKVEFLVSFYNNEISEKSEIFDDQFSVERPDGSNFTLKIRSTKLEDSAMYFCATIGTVDSYEQYFGPGTRLTVT.

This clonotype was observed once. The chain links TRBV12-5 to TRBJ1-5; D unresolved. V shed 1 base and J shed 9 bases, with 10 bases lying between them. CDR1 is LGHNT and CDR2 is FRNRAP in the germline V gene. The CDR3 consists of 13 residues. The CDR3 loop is CASGLEGLGPQHF. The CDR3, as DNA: TGTGCTAGTGGTTTGGAGGGTCTGGGGCCCCAGCATTTT.

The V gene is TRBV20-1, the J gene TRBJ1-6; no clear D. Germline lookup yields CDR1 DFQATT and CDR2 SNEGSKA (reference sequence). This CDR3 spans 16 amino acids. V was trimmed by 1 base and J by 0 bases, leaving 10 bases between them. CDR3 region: CSARGRVSSYNSPLHF. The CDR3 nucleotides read TGCAGTGCTAGAGGGCGGGTGAGCTCCTATAATTCACCCCTCCACTTT.

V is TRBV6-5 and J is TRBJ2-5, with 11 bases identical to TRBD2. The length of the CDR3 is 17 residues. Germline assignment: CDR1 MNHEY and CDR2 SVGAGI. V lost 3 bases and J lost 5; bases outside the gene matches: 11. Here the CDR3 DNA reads TGTGCCAGCAGTTATGGTATAGCGGGAGGGCCACGTGAGACCCAGTACTTC. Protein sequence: CASSYGIAGGPRETQYF.

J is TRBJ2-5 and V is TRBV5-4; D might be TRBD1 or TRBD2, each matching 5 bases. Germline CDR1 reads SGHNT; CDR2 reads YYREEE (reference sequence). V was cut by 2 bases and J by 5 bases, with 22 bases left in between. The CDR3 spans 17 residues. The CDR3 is CASSFPRGFEGWETQYF. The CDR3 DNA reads TGTGCCAGCAGCTTCCCGCGAGGGTTTGAGGGGTGGGAGACCCAGTACTTC.

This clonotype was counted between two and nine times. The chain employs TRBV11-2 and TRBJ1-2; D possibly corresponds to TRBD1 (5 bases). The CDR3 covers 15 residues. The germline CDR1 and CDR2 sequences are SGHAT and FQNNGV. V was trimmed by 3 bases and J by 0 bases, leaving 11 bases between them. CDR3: CASSLTTAANYGYTF. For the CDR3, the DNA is TGTGCCAGCAGCTTGACGACAGCTGCTAACTATGGCTACACCTTC.

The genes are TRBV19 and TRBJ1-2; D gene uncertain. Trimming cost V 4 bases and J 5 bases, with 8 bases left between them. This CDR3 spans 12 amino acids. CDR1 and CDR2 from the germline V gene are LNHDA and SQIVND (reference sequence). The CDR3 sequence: CASSTEGYGYTF. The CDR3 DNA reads TGTGCCAGTAGTACGGAAGGGTATGGCTACACCTTC.

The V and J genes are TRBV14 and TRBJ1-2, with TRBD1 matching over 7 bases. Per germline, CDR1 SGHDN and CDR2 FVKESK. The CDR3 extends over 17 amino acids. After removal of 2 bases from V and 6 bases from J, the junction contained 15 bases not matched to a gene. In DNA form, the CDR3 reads TGTGCCAGCAGCCAAACGACAGGGAGACCTATTTTGGATGGCTACACCTTC. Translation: CASSQTTGRPILDGYTF.

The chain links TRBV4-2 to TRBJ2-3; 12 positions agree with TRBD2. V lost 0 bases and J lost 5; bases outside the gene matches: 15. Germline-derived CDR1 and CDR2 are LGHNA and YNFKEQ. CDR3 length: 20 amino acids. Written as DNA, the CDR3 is TGTGCCAGCAGCCAAGATAATCTAGCGGGAGGGTGGGGGCCAGGAGATACGCAGTATTTT. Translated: CASSQDNLAGGWGPGDTQYF.

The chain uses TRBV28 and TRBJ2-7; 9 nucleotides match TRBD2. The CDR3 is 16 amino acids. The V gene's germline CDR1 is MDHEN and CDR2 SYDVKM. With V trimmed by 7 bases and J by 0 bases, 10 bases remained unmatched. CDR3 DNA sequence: TGTGCCAGCACGATCGGAGGACTAGCGCCCTCCTACGAGCAGTACTTC. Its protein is CASTIGGLAPSYEQYF.

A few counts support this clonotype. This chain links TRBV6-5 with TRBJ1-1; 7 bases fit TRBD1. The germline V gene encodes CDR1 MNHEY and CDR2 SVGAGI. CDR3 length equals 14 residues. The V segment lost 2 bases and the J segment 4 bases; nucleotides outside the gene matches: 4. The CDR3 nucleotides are TGTGCCAGCAGTTACAGGGGGCAAGGCACTGAAGCTTTCTTT. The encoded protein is CASSYRGQGTEAFF.

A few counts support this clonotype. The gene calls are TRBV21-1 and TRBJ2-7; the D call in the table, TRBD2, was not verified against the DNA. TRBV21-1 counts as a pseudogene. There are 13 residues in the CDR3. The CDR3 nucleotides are TGTGCCAGCAGCAAAGTTGGCGGGTTCCCGCAGTACTTC. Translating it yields CASSKVGGFPQYF.

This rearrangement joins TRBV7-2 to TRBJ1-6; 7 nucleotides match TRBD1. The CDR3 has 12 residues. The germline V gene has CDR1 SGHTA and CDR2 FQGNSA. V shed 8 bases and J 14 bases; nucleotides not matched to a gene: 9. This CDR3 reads CASGREQGALHF. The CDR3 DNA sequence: TGTGCCAGCGGGCGGGAGCAGGGGGCCCTCCACTTT. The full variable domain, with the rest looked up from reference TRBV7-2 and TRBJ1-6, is GAGVSQSPSNKVTEKGKDVELRCDPISGHTALYWYRQSLGQGLEFLIYFQGNSAPDKSGLPSDRFSAERTGGSVSTLTIQRTQQEDSAVYLCASGREQGALHFGNGTRLTVT.

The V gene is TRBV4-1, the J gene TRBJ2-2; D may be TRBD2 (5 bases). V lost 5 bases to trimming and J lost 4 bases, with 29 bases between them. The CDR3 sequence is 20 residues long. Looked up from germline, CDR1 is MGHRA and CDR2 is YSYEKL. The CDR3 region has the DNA TGCGCCAGCAGCTATCGGCACATAGCGACATCTACGACCCGCACCGGGGAGCTGTTTTTT. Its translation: CASSYRHIATSTTRTGELFF.